Below, 18 T cell receptor beta chains from the same sample are listed, as sequenced in a study of blood T cell repertoires in COVID-19. Some clones are missing from TCRdb's copy, which holds only in-frame ones; the method was immunoSEQ multiplex PCR. The repertoire holds 45,000 to 55,000 clones, with almost 80% as singletons. The sample comprised PBMCs or T cells enriched from blood (not recorded which). These receptors all stem from a woman aged 50 to 60 with acute COVID-19.

V gene TRBV28 combines with J gene TRBJ2-1, with TRBD2 matching over 10 bases. V gave up 3 bases and J gave up 5 bases; unmatched junction bases: 4. CDR3 length: 15 residues. Per germline, CDR1 MDHEN and CDR2 SYDVKM. CDR3 sequence: CASSLLAGANNEQFF. As DNA, the CDR3 is TGTGCCAGCAGTTTGCTAGCGGGGGCCAACAATGAGCAGTTCTTC.

The chain is built from TRBV6-2 or TRBV6-3 and TRBJ2-5; D possibly corresponds to TRBD2 (6 bases). The CDR3 extends over 14 amino acids. V was clipped by 2 bases and J by 5 bases, with 12 bases between them. The V gene's germline CDR1 is MNHEY and CDR2 SVGEGT. CDR3 protein: CASSYVPSAETQYF. For the CDR3, the DNA is TGTGCCAGCAGTTACGTCCCTAGCGCGGAGACCCAGTACTTC.

This chain uses TRBV15 with TRBJ1-6, with 9 bases that match TRBD1. CDR3 length: 13 amino acids. V was clipped by 5 bases and J by 9 bases; unmatched bases: 2. Per the germline V gene, CDR1 is LNHNV and CDR2 is YYDKDF (reference sequence). The CDR3 bases are TGTGCCACCAGCCGGGACAGGGCTTCACCCCTCCACTTT. Translated, it gives CATSRDRASPLHF.

The chain is built from TRBV7-9 and TRBJ1-4, with D perhaps matching TRBD1 (6 bases). Germline loops: CDR1 SEHNR, CDR2 FQNEAQ (reference sequence). Trimming took 1 base from V and 5 from J, leaving 11 bases between them. CDR3 length: 15 residues. The CDR3 loop is CASSLGTGQNEKLFF. The DNA for the CDR3 is TGTGCCAGCAGCTTAGGCACAGGGCAGAATGAAAAACTGTTTTTT.

The chain joins TRBV27 to TRBJ2-7, with 11 bases lining up with TRBD2. The CDR3 is 14 amino acids. The J segment lost 4 bases and the V segment lost 6 bases, leaving 5 bases of the junction unmatched. Germline lookup yields CDR1 MNHEY and CDR2 SMNVEV (reference sequence). CDR3 residues: CASRRLAGYYEQYF. DNA for the CDR3: TGTGCCAGCAGGCGACTAGCGGGGTATTACGAGCAGTACTTC.

J is TRBJ2-7 and V is TRBV7-8, with 7 bases matching TRBD2. From germline, CDR1 is SGHVS and CDR2 FQNEAQ. V shed 4 bases, J shed 1 base, and the junction held 4 bases outside the gene matches. There are 14 residues in the CDR3. The CDR3 sequence: CASSSGLGSYEQYF. The CDR3 DNA is TGTGCCAGCAGCTCTGGACTAGGATCCTACGAGCAGTACTTC.

The J gene is TRBJ2-3, the V gene TRBV11-1, with 7 bases matching TRBD1. The junction had 13 bases not matched to a gene; V was cut back by 5 bases and J by 8 bases. The CDR3 spans 15 residues. Germline values: CDR1 SGHAT, CDR2 FQDESV (reference sequence). The CDR3 region is CASSPTGQANPTQYF. The CDR3 DNA is TGTGCCAGCAGCCCAACTGGACAGGCAAACCCTACGCAGTATTTT.

This clone occurred once. J is TRBJ2-7 and V is TRBV12-3 or TRBV12-4; the D gene is possibly TRBD2 (5 bases). This CDR3 has 13 amino acids. Trimming took 6 bases from V and 4 from J, leaving 13 bases between them. CDR3 residues: CASSTGMKYEQYF. DNA for the CDR3: TGTGCCAGCAGCACCGGGATGAAGTACGAGCAGTACTTC.

This clone occurred once. V gene TRBV28 combines with J gene TRBJ1-1; D is uncertain. The CDR3 contains 11 residues. CDR1 is MDHEN and CDR2 is SYDVKM in the germline V gene. Deletions cut 3 bases from V and 10 bases from J, with 9 bases between. The CDR3 nucleotides read TGTGCCAGCAGTTTTCGCGTGATAGCTTTCTTT. It is translated as CASSFRVIAFF.

The chain has TRBV4-2 and TRBJ2-2; 7 bases align to TRBD2. The CDR3 covers 17 residues. V was pared by 3 bases and J by 5 bases, with 12 bases of the junction left unmatched. Germline values: CDR1 LGHNA, CDR2 YNFKEQ. The CDR3 here is CASSHAGTTSITGELFF. The CDR3 region has the DNA TGTGCCAGCAGCCATGCCGGGACTACCTCGATAACCGGGGAGCTGTTTTTT.

The CDR3 loop is CASSDRQAKPSFSGNTIYF. The CDR3 DNA is TGTGCCAGCAGTGATCGGCAGGCAAAGCCCTCCTTCTCTGGAAACACCATATATTTT. This chain connects TRBV6-1 to TRBJ1-3; D ambiguous. The CDR3 length is 19 residues. CDR1 MNHNS and CDR2 SASEGT come from the germline V gene. V was shortened by 3 bases and J by 0 bases, with 21 bases between the two germline ends.

The chain couples TRBV3-1 (or the pseudogene TRBV3-2) to TRBJ1-2; 7 nucleotides match TRBD1. Looked up from germline, CDR1 is LGHDT and CDR2 is YNNKEL (reference sequence). Unmatched junction bases numbered 9, after V lost 0 bases and J lost 8 bases. The CDR3 is 15 amino acids. CDR3 nucleotide sequence: TGTGCCAGCAGCCAAGAAGACAGGGTGGGAGGCGGCTACACCTTC. Its protein is CASSQEDRVGGGYTF.

This clone has just a few counts. V gene TRBV5-4 combines with J gene TRBJ2-7; D possibly corresponds to TRBD2 (6 bases). The CDR3 totals 12 residues. With 2 bases removed from V and 4 bases from J, the gap between germline ends came to 7 bases. Germline CDR1 and CDR2: SGHNT and YYREEE (reference sequence). CDR3: CASSFSGYEQYF. In nucleotides, the CDR3 is TGTGCCAGCAGCTTCAGCGGGTACGAGCAGTACTTC.

The chain is built from TRBV30 and TRBJ1-2; the D is unclear. The V gene lost 0 bases and the J gene lost 8 bases, with 7 bases spanning the gap. The CDR3 has 11 amino acids. Germline V gene lookup returns CDR1 GTSNPN and CDR2 SVGIG (reference sequence). CDR3 DNA: TGTGCCTGGAGTGTATATAGCGGCTACACCTTC. Its translation: CAWSVYSGYTF.

This chain joins TRBV11-2 and TRBJ2-3; TRBD1 agrees at 8 bases. This CDR3 spans 15 amino acids. Losses at the gene ends were 3 bases for V and 3 bases for J; bases not matched to a gene: 5. Looked up from germline, CDR1 is SGHAT and CDR2 is FQNNGV. The CDR3: CASSLGDRPTDTQYF. In DNA, the CDR3 is TGTGCCAGCAGCTTGGGGGACAGGCCGACAGATACGCAGTATTTT.

The chain carries TRBV6-5 and TRBJ2-2; a weak D match, TRBD2 (7 bases). Germline V gene sequence: CDR1 MNHEY, CDR2 SVGAGI. The CDR3 is made up of 14 amino acids. Trimming stripped 6 bases from V and 0 bases from J, with 8 bases between. CDR3 protein: CASRGGPNTGELFF. The CDR3 coding sequence is TGTGCCAGCAGGGGGGGGCCGAACACCGGGGAGCTGTTTTTT.

The genes are TRBV5-1 and TRBJ2-2; no definite D call. CDR1 is SGHRS, CDR2 YFSETQ, per germline. This CDR3 has 12 residues. V dropped 5 bases and J dropped 4 bases, with 6 bases sitting between them. The CDR3 reads CASREVTGELFF. The CDR3 nucleotides read TGCGCCAGCAGAGAGGTCACCGGGGAGCTGTTTTTT. Combining the CDR3 with reference TRBV5-1 and TRBJ2-2 gives the whole variable domain KAGVTQTPRYLIKTRGQQVTLSCSPISGHRSVSWYQQTPGQGLQFLFEYFSETQRNKGNFPGRFSGRQFSNSRSEMNVSTLELGDSALYLCASREVTGELFFGEGSRLTVL.

This clone was counted a few times. The chain carries TRBV12-3 or TRBV12-4 and TRBJ2-7; no firm D call. Between the trimmed V and J ends, which lost 3 bases and 6 bases, there was a span of 9 bases. The CDR3 runs 12 residues. The CDR3 loop is CASSFQWSEQYF. CDR3 coding DNA: TGTGCCAGCAGTTTTCAGTGGTCCGAGCAGTACTTC.